What follows is one T cell receptor (beta chain) and its context. TCRdb's table, derived via immunoSEQ multiplex PCR, lists solely in-frame clones and lacks some. The sample includes under 200,000 clones, roughly nine tenths of them seen just once. This sample was taken from a study of blood T cell repertoires in COVID-19. For the study at large: Samples representing acute and convalescent COVID-19 were sourced from the United States, Italy and Spain.

The Seattle patients joined while their infection was active and were tracked longitudinally afterward. V shed 11 bases and J 0 bases; nucleotides not matched to a gene: 4. The CDR3 is made up of 14 amino acids. The germline V gene encodes CDR1 MDHEN and CDR2 SYDVKM. The TCR originated in a woman aged 55-70 years with COVID-19, enrolled during active disease. Sequencing was done on a sample of peripheral blood. This sequence joins TRBV28 and TRBJ2-1; 10 bases align to TRBD2. The CDR3 bases are TGTGCCGCATCTAGCGGGAGCTCCTACAATGAGCAGTTCTTC. It is translated as CAASSGSSYNEQFF. Looking up the rest from reference TRBV28 and TRBJ2-1 gives the full variable domain: DVKVTQSSRYLVKRTGEKVFLECVQDMDHENMFWYRQDPGLGLRLIYFSYDVKMKEKGDIPEGYSVSREKKERFSLILESASTNQTSMYLCAASSGSSYNEQFFGPGTRLTVL.